Given below is one T cell receptor (beta chain) in context. These data belong to a study of blood T cell repertoires in COVID-19. CDR3 length: 12 residues. Per the germline V gene, CDR1 is MNHEY and CDR2 is SVGEGT. Trimming pared 2 bases from V and 12 bases from J, leaving 11 bases between. Under the authors' procedure: For nucleated cells, counts were estimated from reference gene primer amplification. Profiling relied on immunoSEQ multiplex PCR, and the TCRdb table lists in-frame clones only, not all of them. The DNA was the basis for D and trimming; V, J and clone size are from that table. The sample contains 200,000 to 300,000 clones, approximately 88% of which appear only once.

The rearrangement uses TRBV6-2 or TRBV6-3 and TRBJ2-1; TRBD2 might be the D (6 bases). The sequencing sample was made of PBMCs or T cells enriched from blood (not recorded which). The receptor was derived from a woman in her forties with acute COVID-19. The CDR3 sequence is CASSYNRGGQFF. CDR3 nucleotide sequence: TGTGCCAGCAGTTACAACCGGGGAGGGCAGTTCTTC.